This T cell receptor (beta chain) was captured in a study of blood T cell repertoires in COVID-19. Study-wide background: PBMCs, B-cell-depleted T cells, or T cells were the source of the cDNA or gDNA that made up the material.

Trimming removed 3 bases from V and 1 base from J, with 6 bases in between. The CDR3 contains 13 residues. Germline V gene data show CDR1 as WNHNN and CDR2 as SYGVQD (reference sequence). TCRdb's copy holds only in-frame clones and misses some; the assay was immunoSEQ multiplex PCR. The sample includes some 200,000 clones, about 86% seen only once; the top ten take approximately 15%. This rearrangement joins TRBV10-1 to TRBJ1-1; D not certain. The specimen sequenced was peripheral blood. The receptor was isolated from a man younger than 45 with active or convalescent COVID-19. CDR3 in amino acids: CASSEQQNTEAFF. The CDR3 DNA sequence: TGCGCCAGCAGTGAACAGCAGAACACTGAAGCTTTCTTT.